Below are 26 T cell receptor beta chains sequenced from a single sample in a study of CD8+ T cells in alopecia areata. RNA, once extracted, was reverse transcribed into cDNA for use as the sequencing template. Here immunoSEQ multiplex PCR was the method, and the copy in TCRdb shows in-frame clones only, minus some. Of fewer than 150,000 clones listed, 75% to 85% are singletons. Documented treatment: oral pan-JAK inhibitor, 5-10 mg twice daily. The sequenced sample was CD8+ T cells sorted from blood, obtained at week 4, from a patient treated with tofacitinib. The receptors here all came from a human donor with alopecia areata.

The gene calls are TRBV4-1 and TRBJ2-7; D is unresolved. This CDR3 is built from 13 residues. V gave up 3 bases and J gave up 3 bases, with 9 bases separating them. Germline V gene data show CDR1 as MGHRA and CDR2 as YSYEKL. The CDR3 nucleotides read TGCGCCAGCAGCCAGCTCACAAGCTACGAGCAGTACTTC. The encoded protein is CASSQLTSYEQYF.

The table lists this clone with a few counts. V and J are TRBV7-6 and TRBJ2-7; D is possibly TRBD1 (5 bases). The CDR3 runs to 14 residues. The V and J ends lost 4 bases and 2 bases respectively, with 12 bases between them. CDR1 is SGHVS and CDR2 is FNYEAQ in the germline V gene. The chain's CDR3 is CASSSSPGPYEQYF. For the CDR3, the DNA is TGTGCCAGCAGCTCAAGTCCAGGGCCCTACGAGCAGTACTTC.

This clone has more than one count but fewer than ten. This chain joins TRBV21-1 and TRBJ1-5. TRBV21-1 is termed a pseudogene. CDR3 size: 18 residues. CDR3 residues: CASSRDPILRDSNQPQHF. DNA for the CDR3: TGTGCCAGCAGCAGGGATCCGATCCTGAGAGATAGCAATCAGCCCCAGCATTTT.

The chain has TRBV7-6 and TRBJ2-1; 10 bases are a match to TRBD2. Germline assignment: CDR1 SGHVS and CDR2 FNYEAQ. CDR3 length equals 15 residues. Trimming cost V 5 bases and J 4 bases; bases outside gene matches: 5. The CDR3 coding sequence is TGTGCCAGCAGCAGAACTAGCGGGGAGTACAATGAGCAGTTCTTC. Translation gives CASSRTSGEYNEQFF. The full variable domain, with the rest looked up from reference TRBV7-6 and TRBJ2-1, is GAGVSQSPRYKVTKRGQDVALRCDPISGHVSLYWYRQALGQGPEFLTYFNYEAQQDKSGLPNDRFSAERPEGSISTLTIQRTEQRDSAMYRCASSRTSGEYNEQFFGPGTRLTVL.

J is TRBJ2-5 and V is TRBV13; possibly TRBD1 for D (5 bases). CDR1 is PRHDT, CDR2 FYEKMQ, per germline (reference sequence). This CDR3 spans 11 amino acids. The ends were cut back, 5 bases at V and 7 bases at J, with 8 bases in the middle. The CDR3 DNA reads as TGTGCCAGCAGCCGTCAGGGGACCCAGTACTTC. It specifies CASSRQGTQYF.

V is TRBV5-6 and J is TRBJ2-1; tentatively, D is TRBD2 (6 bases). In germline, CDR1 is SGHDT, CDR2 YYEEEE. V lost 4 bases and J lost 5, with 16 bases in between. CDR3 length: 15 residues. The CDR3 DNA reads TGTGCCAGCAGCGCGACTAGAGTGGGGAACAATGAGCAGTTCTTC. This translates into CASSATRVGNNEQFF.

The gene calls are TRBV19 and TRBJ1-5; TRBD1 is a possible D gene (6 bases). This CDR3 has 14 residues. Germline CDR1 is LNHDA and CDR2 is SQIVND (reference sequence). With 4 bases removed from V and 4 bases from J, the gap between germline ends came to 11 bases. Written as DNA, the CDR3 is TGTGCCAGTAGTACCCGGGACACAAATCAGCCCCAGCATTTT. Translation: CASSTRDTNQPQHF.

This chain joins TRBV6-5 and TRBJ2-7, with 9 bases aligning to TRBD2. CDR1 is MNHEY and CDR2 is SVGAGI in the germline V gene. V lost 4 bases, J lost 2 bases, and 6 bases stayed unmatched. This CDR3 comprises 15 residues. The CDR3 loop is CASSSQRGVPYEQYF. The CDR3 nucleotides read TGTGCCAGCAGTTCCCAGCGGGGGGTCCCCTACGAGCAGTACTTC.

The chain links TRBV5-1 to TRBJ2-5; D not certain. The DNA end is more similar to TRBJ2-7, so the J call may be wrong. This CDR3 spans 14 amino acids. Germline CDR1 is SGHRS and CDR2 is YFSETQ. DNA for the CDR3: TGCGCCAGCAGCTTGGGACGGAGCTCCTACGAGCAGTACTTC. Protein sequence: CASSLGRSSYEQYF.

The CDR3 here is CASSQGGVSSYEQYF. CDR3 sequence (DNA): TGTGCCAGCAGCCAAGGCGGGGTAAGCTCCTACGAGCAGTACTTC. V and J are TRBV4-2 and TRBJ2-7; D is possibly TRBD2 (6 bases). This CDR3 has 15 amino acids. Germline V gene data show CDR1 as LGHNA and CDR2 as YNFKEQ. The V and J ends lost 1 base and 0 bases respectively, with 10 bases between them.

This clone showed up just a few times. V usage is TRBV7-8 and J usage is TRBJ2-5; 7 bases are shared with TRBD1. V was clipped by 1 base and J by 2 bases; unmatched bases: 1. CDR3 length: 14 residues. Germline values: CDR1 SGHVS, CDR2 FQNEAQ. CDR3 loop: CASSLGTGQETQYF. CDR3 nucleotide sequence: TGTGCCAGCAGCTTAGGGACAGGTCAAGAGACCCAGTACTTC.

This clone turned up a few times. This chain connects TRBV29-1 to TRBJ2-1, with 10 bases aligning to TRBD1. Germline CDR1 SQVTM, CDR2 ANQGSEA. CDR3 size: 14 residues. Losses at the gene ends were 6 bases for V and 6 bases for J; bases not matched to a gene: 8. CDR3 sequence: CSVAGTGAANEQFF. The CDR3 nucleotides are TGCAGCGTAGCCGGGACAGGGGCAGCCAATGAGCAGTTCTTC.

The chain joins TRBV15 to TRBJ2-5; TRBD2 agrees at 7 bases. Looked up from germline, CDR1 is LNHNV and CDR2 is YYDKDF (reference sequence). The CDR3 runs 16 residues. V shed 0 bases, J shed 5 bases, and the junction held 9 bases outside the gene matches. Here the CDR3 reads CATSRDPGLVLETQYF. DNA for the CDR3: TGTGCCACCAGCAGAGATCCCGGACTAGTCCTTGAGACCCAGTACTTC.

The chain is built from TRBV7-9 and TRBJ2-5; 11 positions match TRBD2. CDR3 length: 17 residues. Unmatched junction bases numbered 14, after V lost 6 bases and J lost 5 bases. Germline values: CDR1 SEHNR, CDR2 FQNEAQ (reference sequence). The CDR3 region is CASSRTSGSHPPETQYF. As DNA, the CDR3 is TGTGCCAGCAGTCGGACTAGCGGGTCCCACCCTCCGGAGACCCAGTACTTC.

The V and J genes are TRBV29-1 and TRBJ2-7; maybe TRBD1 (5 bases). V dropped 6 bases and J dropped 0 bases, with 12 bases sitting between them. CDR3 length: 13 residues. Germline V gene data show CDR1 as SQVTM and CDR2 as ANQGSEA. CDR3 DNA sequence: TGCAGCGTACTGACAGAGAGCTCCTACGAGCAGTACTTC. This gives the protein CSVLTESSYEQYF.

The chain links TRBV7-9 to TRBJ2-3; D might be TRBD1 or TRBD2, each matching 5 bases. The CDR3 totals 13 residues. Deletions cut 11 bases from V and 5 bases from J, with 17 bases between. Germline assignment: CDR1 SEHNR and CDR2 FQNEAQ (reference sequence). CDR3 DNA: TGTGCCTCCCTCTGGGGGTGGGGAGATACGCAGTATTTT. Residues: CASLWGWGDTQYF.

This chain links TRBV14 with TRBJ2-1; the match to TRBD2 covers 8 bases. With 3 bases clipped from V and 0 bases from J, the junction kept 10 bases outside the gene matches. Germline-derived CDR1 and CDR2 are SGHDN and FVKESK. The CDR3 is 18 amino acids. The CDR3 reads CASSHPRGGTSSYNEQFF. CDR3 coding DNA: TGTGCCAGCAGCCACCCACGGGGAGGGACTAGCTCCTACAATGAGCAGTTCTTC. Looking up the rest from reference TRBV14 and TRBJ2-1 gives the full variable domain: EAGVTQFPSHSVIEKGQTVTLRCDPISGHDNLYWYRRVMGKEIKFLLHFVKESKQDESGMPNNRFLAERTGGTYSTLKVQPAELEDSGVYFCASSHPRGGTSSYNEQFFGPGTRLTVL.

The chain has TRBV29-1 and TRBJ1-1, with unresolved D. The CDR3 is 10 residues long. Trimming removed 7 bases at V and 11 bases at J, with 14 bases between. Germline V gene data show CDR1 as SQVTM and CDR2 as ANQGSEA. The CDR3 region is CSAVDAGAFF. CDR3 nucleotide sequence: TGCAGCGCCGTGGATGCTGGGGCTTTCTTT. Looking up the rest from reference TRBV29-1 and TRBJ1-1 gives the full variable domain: SAVISQKPSRDICQRGTSLTIQCQVDSQVTMMFWYRQQPGQSLTLIATANQGSEATYESGFVIDKFPISRPNLTFSTLTVSNMSPEDSSIYLCSAVDAGAFFGQGTRLTVV.

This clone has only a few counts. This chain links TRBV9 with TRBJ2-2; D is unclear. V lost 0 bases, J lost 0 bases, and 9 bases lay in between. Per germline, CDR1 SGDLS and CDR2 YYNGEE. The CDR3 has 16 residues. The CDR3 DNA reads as TGTGCCAGCAGCGTAGAGTGGGCAGCGAACACCGGGGAGCTGTTTTTT. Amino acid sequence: CASSVEWAANTGELFF.

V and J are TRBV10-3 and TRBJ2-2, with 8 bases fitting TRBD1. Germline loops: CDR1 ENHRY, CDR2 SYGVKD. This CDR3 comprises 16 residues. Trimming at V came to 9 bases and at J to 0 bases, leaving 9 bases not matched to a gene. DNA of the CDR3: TGTGCCATACCTAGGACAGGGACCGCGAACACCGGGGAGCTGTTTTTT. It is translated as CAIPRTGTANTGELFF.

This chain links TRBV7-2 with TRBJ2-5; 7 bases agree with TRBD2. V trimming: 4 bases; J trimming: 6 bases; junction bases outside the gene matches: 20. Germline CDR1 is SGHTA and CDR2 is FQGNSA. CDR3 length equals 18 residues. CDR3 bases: TGTGCCAGCAGCTCGCTAGGAGGGACTAACACCTCAGGAAAGACCCAGTACTTC. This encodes CASSSLGGTNTSGKTQYF.

Written as DNA, the CDR3 is TGCGCCAGCAGCCAGACAGGGGTACTCTACGAGCAGTACTTC. This encodes CASSQTGVLYEQYF. This sequence joins TRBV4-1 and TRBJ2-7; 8 bases fit TRBD1. This CDR3 region has 14 residues. Germline CDR1 is MGHRA and CDR2 is YSYEKL. V lost 3 bases, J lost 3 bases, and 4 bases stayed unmatched.

CDR3 sequence reads: CASSHLVAASSTDTQYF. The CDR3 bases are TGTGCCAGCAGCCACCTAGTCGCGGCCTCTAGCACAGATACGCAGTATTTT. This rearrangement joins TRBV27 to TRBJ2-3; D gene ambiguous. This CDR3 has 17 amino acids. Trimming shortened V by 6 bases and J by 0 bases, and 19 bases separated the two germline ends. Germline lookup yields CDR1 MNHEY and CDR2 SMNVEV (reference sequence).

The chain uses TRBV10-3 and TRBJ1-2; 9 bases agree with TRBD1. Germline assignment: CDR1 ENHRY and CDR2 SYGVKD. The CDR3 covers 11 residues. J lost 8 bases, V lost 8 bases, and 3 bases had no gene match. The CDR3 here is CAIGTGRGYTF. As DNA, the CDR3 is TGTGCCATCGGGACAGGGAGAGGCTACACCTTC.

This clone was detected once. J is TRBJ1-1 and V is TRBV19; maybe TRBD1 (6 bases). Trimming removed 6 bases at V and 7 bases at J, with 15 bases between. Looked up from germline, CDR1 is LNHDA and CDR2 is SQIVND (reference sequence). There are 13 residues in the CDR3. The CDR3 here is CASRAAWGLEAFF. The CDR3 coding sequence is TGTGCCAGTAGAGCGGCCTGGGGGCTTGAAGCTTTCTTT.

This chain's CDR3 is CASSQDRGLNEQFF. The CDR3 DNA reads as TGCGCCAGCAGCCAAGATCGGGGCCTAAATGAGCAGTTCTTC. The chain is built from TRBV4-3 and TRBJ2-1; either TRBD1 or TRBD2 may supply D (5 bases each). The V gene lost 0 bases and the J gene lost 7 bases, with 10 bases spanning the gap. Germline CDR1 reads LGHNA; CDR2 reads YSLEER. The CDR3 loop spans 14 amino acids.